The rows below give T cell receptor beta chains drawn from one sample of a study of monozygotic twins with inflammatory bowel disease. TCRdb reworked the 5' RACE reads into one entry per CDR3 protein, no DNA. The sample totals around 380,000 distinct CDR3 sequences. Material for sequencing was blood. These receptors originate from a human donor with ulcerative colitis or Crohn's disease, or a healthy co-twin of an affected twin (not recorded which). CDR3s include the opening cysteine and the closing phenylalanine or tryptophan. Fields, in order: J gene, V gene, CDR3 protein.

TRBJ2-7	TRBV29-1	CSVGGGISSYEQYF
TRBJ2-1	TRBV5-4	CASSGRTSGRVSEQFF
TRBJ2-1	TRBV10-3	CATQGSASNNEQFF
TRBJ2-1	TRBV4-1	CASSQDPGTRTPKEQFF
TRBJ2-1	TRBV20-1	CSARSSGRANEQFF
TRBJ1-2	TRBV21-1	CASSEELGYTF
TRBJ2-7	TRBV7-2	CASSHTGVYEQYF
TRBJ2-7	TRBV29-1	CSAQGLLGSYEQYF
TRBJ2-5	TRBV15	CATSSGLVRETQYF
TRBJ2-3	TRBV5-4	CASSRASGGGDTQYF
TRBJ2-7	TRBV20-1	CSARRTGPREQYF
TRBJ2-5	TRBV5-1	CASSSPDRGETQYF
TRBJ2-5	TRBV9	CASSTGEETQYF
TRBJ2-1	TRBV5-1	CASSVIATEQFF
TRBJ2-2	TRBV9	CASSGTSGTAGELFF
TRBJ2-2	TRBV9	CASSVGWREGLDTGELFF
TRBJ2-7	TRBV5-1	CASSLAAGSGSYEQYF
TRBJ1-4	TRBV27	CASSLGTNANEKLFF
TRBJ2-5	TRBV30	CAWSVLGGGETQYF
TRBJ1-3	TRBV12-3/TRBV12-4	CASRASDSGNTIYF
TRBJ1-1	TRBV19	CATSPLGGTEAFF
TRBJ2-7	TRBV7-9	CASSPPVNSYEQYF
TRBJ2-1	TRBV30	CAWSVVWAEQFF
TRBJ1-5	TRBV5-1	CASSQDGVRGEPQHF
TRBJ2-1	TRBV5-6	CASSGGSSRGHEQFF
TRBJ2-1	TRBV20-1	CSARGLSGSDEQFF
TRBJ2-7	TRBV29-1	CSVVGPNYEQYF
TRBJ2-2	TRBV7-9	CASSLSGGQTGELFF
TRBJ1-1	TRBV12-3/TRBV12-4	CASSRLKDTEAFF
TRBJ2-7	TRBV20-1	CTAKRGRDNEQYF
TRBJ2-3	TRBV28	CASGGLVAVRLTDTQYF
TRBJ2-7	TRBV18	CASSPRGGSTYEQYF
TRBJ1-1	TRBV6-5	CASSYATAKNTEAFF
TRBJ2-3	TRBV20-1	CSARWSNTQYF
TRBJ2-7	TRBV6-2/TRBV6-3	CASSYIPGQGKGAYEQYF
TRBJ1-5	TRBV20-1	CSARPPTGNQPQHF
TRBJ2-3	TRBV18	CASSPLRNTDTQYF
TRBJ1-1	TRBV29-1	CSVIPLTEAFF
TRBJ2-1	TRBV6-4	CASSDNGNNEQFF
TRBJ2-1	TRBV6-5	CASRTSSVQFF
TRBJ1-1	TRBV4-1	CASSPPDVSLEAFF
TRBJ2-1	TRBV7-9	CASSPRLAGGNEQFF
TRBJ1-1	TRBV28	CASSPGWGTEAFF
TRBJ2-7	TRBV4-3	CASSQGPLAGAYEQYF
TRBJ2-3	TRBV20-1	CSAGPGQSTDTQYF
TRBJ1-1	TRBV18	CASSPFLQGSGTEAFF
TRBJ2-3	TRBV7-2	CASSNGGKQYF
TRBJ2-1	TRBV20-1	CSASGPVSYNEQFF
TRBJ2-3	TRBV7-2	CASSLEAMDTQYF
TRBJ2-1	TRBV15	CATSRDFHNEQFF
TRBJ2-3	TRBV7-2	CASSSSGNTQYF
TRBJ2-3	TRBV11-1	CASSLTSGRNTQYF
TRBJ2-1	TRBV5-1	CASSRAGVNEQFF
TRBJ2-5	TRBV3-1	CASCRGGGKTQYF
TRBJ2-2	TRBV7-6	CASSLVGASTGELFF
TRBJ2-5	TRBV7-6	CASSSPFGVLAGMAQETQYF
TRBJ2-2	TRBV24-1	CATSDSRTGSPGELFF
TRBJ1-2	TRBV12-3/TRBV12-4	CASSLAGGSGYTF